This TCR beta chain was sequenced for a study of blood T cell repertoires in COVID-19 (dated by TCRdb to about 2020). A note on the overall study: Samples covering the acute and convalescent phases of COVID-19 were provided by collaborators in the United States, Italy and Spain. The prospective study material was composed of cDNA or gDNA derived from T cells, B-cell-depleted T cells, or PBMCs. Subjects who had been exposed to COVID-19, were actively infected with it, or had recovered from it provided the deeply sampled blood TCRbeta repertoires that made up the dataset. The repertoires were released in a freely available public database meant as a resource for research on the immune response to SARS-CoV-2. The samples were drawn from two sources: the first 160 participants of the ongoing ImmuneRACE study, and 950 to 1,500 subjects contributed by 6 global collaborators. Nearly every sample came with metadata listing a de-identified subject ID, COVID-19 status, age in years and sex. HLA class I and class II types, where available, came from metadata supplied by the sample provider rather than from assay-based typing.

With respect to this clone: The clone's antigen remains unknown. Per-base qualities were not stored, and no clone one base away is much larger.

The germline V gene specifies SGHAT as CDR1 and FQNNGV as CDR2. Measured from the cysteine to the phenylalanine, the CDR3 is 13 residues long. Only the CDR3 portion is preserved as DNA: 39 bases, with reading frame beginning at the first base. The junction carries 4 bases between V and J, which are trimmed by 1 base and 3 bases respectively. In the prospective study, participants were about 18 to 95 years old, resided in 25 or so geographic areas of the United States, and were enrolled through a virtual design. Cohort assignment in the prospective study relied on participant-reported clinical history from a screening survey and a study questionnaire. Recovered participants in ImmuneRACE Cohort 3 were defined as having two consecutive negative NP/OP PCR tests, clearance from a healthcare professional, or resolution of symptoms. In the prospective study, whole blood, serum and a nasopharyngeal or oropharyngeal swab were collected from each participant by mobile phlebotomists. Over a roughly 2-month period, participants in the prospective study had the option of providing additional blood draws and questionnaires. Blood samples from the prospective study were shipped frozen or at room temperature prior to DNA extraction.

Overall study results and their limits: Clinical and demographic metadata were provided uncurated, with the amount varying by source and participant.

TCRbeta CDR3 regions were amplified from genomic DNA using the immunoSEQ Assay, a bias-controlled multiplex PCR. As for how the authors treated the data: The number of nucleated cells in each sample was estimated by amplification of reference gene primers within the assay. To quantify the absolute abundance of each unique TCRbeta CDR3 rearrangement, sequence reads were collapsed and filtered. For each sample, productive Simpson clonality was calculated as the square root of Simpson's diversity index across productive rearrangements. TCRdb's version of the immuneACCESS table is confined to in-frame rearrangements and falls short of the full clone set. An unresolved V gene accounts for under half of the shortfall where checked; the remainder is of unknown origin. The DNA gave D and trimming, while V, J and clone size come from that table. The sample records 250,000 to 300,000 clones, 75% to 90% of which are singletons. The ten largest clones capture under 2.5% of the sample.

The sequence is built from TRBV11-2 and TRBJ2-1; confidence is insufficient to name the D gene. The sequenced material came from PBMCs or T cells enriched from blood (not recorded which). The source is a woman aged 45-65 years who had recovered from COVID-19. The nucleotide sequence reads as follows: TGTGCCAGCAGCTTAGGTCTCTACAATGAGCAGTTCTTC. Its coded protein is CASSLGLYNEQFF. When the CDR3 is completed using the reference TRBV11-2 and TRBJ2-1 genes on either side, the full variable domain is EAGVAQSPRYKIIEKRQSVAFWCNPISGHATLYWYQQILGQGPKLLIQFQNNGVVDDSQLPKDRFSAERLKGVDSTLKIQPAKLEDSAVYLCASSLGLYNEQFFGPGTRLTVL.